The T cell receptor beta chain under discussion was sequenced for a study of shared clonotypes between healthy human individuals. Study details: Donor ages ranged 18 to 49 years: a couple of women, a few men. Whole-study results and caveats: Non-shared clonotypes had lower generation probabilities than clonotypes shared by all four sorted-subset donors.

Sequencing used immunoSEQ multiplex PCR; TCRdb keeps in-frame clones, though not all of them. The sample gives roughly 1.5 million clones, 95% to 99% of which show up once; approximately 0.44% is in the top ten. Each donor was a Caucasian adult residing in Nashville, Tennessee. Subsets obtained from CD4+ cells comprised CD45RA+ naive and CD45RA-negative memory cells. With respect to this clone: Antigen specificity is unknown.

CDR1 is SGHDN and CDR2 is FVKESK in the germline V gene. V was pared by 5 bases and J by 4 bases, with 12 bases between. This CDR3 has 14 residues. The sequence was obtained from a man younger than 45 in good health. The chain recombines TRBV14 with TRBJ1-5, with a possible D match to TRBD1 (6 bases). The sequencing sample was made of naive CD4+ T cells sorted from blood. Sample subset: CD45RA+ positively selected. This CDR3 reads CASSERGGNQPQHF. The CDR3 DNA reads TGTGCCAGCAGCGAACGAGGGGGGAATCAGCCCCAGCATTTT.